This T cell receptor beta chain came from a study of blood T cell repertoires in COVID-19. The overall study: Samples came from the United States, Italy and Spain, spanning acute and convalescent COVID-19. The cDNA or gDNA used as material had been derived from T cells, B-cell-depleted T cells, or PBMCs.

As handled by the study authors: Reference gene primer amplification in the assay estimated nucleated cell counts. Sequenced by immunoSEQ multiplex PCR; TCRdb stores in-frame clones only, minus some. Clonal size and the V and J genes are those of that table, whereas D and trimming came from the DNA. The table has 180,000 or so clones, 65% to 90% seen once. The germline V gene has CDR1 SGHTA and CDR2 FQGTGA. This CDR3 comprises 14 residues. Trimming shortened V by 0 bases and J by 3 bases, and 8 bases separated the two germline ends. The genes are TRBV7-3 and TRBJ1-1; maybe TRBD1 (5 bases). The TCR originated in a man in his sixties with acute or convalescent COVID-19. The sequenced sample was peripheral blood. The DNA of the CDR3 is TGTGCCAGCAGCTTAACCGGGGGTGACACTGAAGCTTTCTTT. Residues: CASSLTGGDTEAFF.